This T cell receptor beta chain was observed in a study of OX40 agonist ivuxolimab in advanced cancers. Overall study context: Patients received ivuxolimab, an agonistic anti-OX40 (CD134) antibody. Allowance was made for prior anti-PD-1, anti-PD-L1 or anti-CTLA-4 therapy, and 35% to 40% had some. Study results and limitations: More expanded clones were seen, on average, in CD8+ T cells than in CD4+. Determination of antigen specificity was not performed for the expanded peripheral T cells.

This clone has just a few counts. The antigen is unknown. Repertoires were generated with immunoSEQ multiplex PCR, while TCRdb's copy carries only in-frame clones and drops some. The sample includes over 45,000 clones, about 83% seen only once; the top ten take around 0.7%. This specimen consisted of CD4+ or CD8+ T cells sorted from blood, obtained in a trial of the OX40 agonist ivuxolimab. The TCR was taken from an adult with an advanced solid tumor such as melanoma, head and neck, liver or kidney cancer.

The CDR3 region has the DNA TGTGCCAGCAGGTTCGATGGGGCGAGTGGCTACACCTTC. It encodes CASRFDGASGYTF. The chain combines TRBV7-8 with TRBJ1-2; TRBD1 is a possible D gene (5 bases). Trimming took 6 bases from V and 7 from J, leaving 15 bases between them. The CDR3 has 13 residues. CDR1 and CDR2 (germline): SGHVS, FQNEAQ.